A selection of T cell receptor beta chains follows, all from one sample in a study of shared clonotypes between healthy human individuals. This table comes from immunoSEQ multiplex PCR, and its TCRdb copy is limited to in-frame clones, with some not included. The data contain 550,000 to 800,000 clones, approximately 74% of them seen just once; the ten biggest clones take up 1.5% to 2%. What was sequenced was memory CD4+ T cells sorted from blood. These receptors originate from a woman aged 25 to 39 in good health. Both conserved end residues are part of each CDR3. D genes are given only for firm matches. Only some rows state a clone size, as once, few, many or a class for expanded clones.

clone_size d_call j_call v_call cdr3_nt cdr3_aa
. . TRBJ2-5 TRBV18 TGTGCCAGCTCACGCCTCGGTCAAGAGACCCAGTACTTC CASSRLGQETQYF
few TRBD1 TRBJ2-1 TRBV5-8 TGTGCCTCCGACAGGGGAAGGAGGTCCTCCTACAATGAGCAGTTCTTC CASDRGRRSSYNEQFF
many TRBD2 TRBJ2-1 TRBV29-1 TGCAGCGTTGATAGCGGGAGACCCTACAATGAGCAGTTCTTC CSVDSGRPYNEQFF
. . TRBJ1-1 TRBV10-3 TGTGCCCCCCCTTATGGAGCCACTGAAGCTTTCTTT CAPPYGATEAFF
. . TRBJ2-3 TRBV2 TGTGCCAGCAGAGAAAGGGGAGATACGCAGTATTTT CASRERGDTQYF
. . TRBJ2-7 TRBV6-6 TGTGCCAGCAGTTACGACCGGTACGGCGAGCAGTACTTC CASSYDRYGEQYF
. TRBD1 TRBJ1-1 TRBV9 TGTGCCAGCAGCGTAGCTGGGACAGGCACTGAAGCTTTCTTT CASSVAGTGTEAFF
. TRBD2 TRBJ2-5 TRBV7-2 TGTGCCAGCAGCCCACGCGGGGGTAGCCTAGCGGGTGGGACCCAGTACTTC CASSPRGGSLAGGTQYF
. . TRBJ1-1 TRBV28 TGTGCCAGCACCCAATCAGGGACGGGTGCCACTGAAGCTTTCTTT CASTQSGTGATEAFF
. . TRBJ1-3 TRBV4-1 TGCGCCAGCAGCCAAGCGGGGGGAAACACCATATATTTT CASSQAGGNTIYF
. . TRBJ2-7 TRBV6-5 TGTGCCAGCAGTCTGACAATTTACGAGCAGTACTTC CASSLTIYEQYF
. . TRBJ1-2 TRBV27 TGTGCCAGCAGTTTACGGCGGGACTCAGAATCGTGGGGCTACACCTTC CASSLRRDSESWGYTF
. . TRBJ2-3 TRBV7-7 TGTGCCAGCAGCTTAGGACAAAGCGACCTAGATACGCAGTATTTT CASSLGQSDLDTQYF
. . TRBJ1-1 TRBV5-1 TGCGCCAGCAGCTTGAATCCAGGGAAGAACACTGAAGCTTTCTTT CASSLNPGKNTEAFF
. . TRBJ2-2 TRBV27 TGTGCCACCCAACCCTGGGGGGGGGCCAACACCGGGGAGCTGTTTTTT CATQPWGGANTGELFF
. . TRBJ2-7 TRBV6-5 TGTGCCAGCAGTCGTCAGGGCGGTGCCTACGAGCAGTACTTC CASSRQGGAYEQYF
. TRBD1 TRBJ2-1 TRBV6-5 TGTGCCAGCTACGGACAGGAAACCTACAATGAGCAGTTCTTC CASYGQETYNEQFF
once . TRBJ1-5 TRBV2 TGTGCCAGCAGGCCAACAGCATATAGCAATCAGCCCCAGCATTTT CASRPTAYSNQPQHF
few . TRBJ1-5 TRBV28 TGTGCCAGCAGTGAGAAAGATCAGCCCCAGCATTTT CASSEKDQPQHF
. . TRBJ2-5 TRBV5-1 TGCGCCAGCAGCTTAAGCCAGGAAGAGACCCAGTACTTC CASSLSQEETQYF
. TRBD2 TRBJ2-5 TRBV5-1 TGCGCCAGCAGCGACGGGACTAGGGGGAGGGAGACCCAGTACTTC CASSDGTRGRETQYF
many . TRBJ1-5 TRBV2 TGTGCCAGCAGTGAAGCGCTTACCGTCCAGCCCCAGCATTTT CASSEALTVQPQHF
. TRBD1 TRBJ1-3 TRBV28 TGTGCCAGCAGTTTATTCTTGGGGGGACAGGGGATTGGAAACACCATATATTTT CASSLFLGGQGIGNTIYF
. . TRBJ1-1 TRBV5-6 TGTGCCAGCAGCTTGCGGCCCCGGAGGGGGAACACTGAAGCTTTCTTT CASSLRPRRGNTEAFF
. TRBD2 TRBJ2-5 TRBV19 TGTGCCAGTAGTATAGATCGGGCGGGAGTGAAAGAGACCCAGTACTTC CASSIDRAGVKETQYF
. . TRBJ1-4 TRBV5-8 TGTGCCAGCAGCCCGGGGAATCCGAGGAATGAAAAACTGTTTTTT CASSPGNPRNEKLFF
. . TRBJ1-1 TRBV7-9 TGTGCCAGCAGCCCGGGGCTAGGAGCTTTCTTT CASSPGLGAFF
few . TRBJ1-2 TRBV19 TGTGCCAGTAGTACAGGATTAAACTATGGCTACACCTTC CASSTGLNYGYTF
few . TRBJ1-5 TRBV7-2 TGTGCCAGCACCACATGGGGGGGCAATCAGCCCCAGCATTTT CASTTWGGNQPQHF
. . TRBJ2-7 TRBV20-1 TGCAGTGCTCACAACCGGGGGGAGCAGTACTTC CSAHNRGEQYF
once TRBD1 TRBJ1-1 TRBV7-3 TGTGCCAGCAGTGGACAGGGCCCCCCAACCACTGAAGCTTTCTTT CASSGQGPPTTEAFF
. . TRBJ2-3 TRBV2 TGTGCCAGCAGTGGGGTCATATCCACAGATACGCAGTATTTT CASSGVISTDTQYF
. . TRBJ1-2 TRBV5-1 TGCGCCAGCAGCTTGGTCGATGGGGTTAATGGCTACACCTTC CASSLVDGVNGYTF
few . TRBJ2-3 TRBV10-1 TGCGCCAGCAGTGGAGGGAAAATCACAGATACGCAGTATTTT CASSGGKITDTQYF
. . TRBJ2-2 TRBV5-1 TGCGCCAGCAGCAGGAACACCGGGGAGCTGTTTTTT CASSRNTGELFF
. TRBD2 TRBJ2-1 TRBV6-5 TGTGCCAGCAGGATTCTAGCGGGAGGAGAGCAGTTCTTC CASRILAGGEQFF
once . TRBJ2-7 TRBV11-1 TGTGCCAGCAGCCCAGGGACCCCGCACTCCTACGAGCAGTACTTC CASSPGTPHSYEQYF
. . TRBJ1-5 TRBV28 TGTGCCAGCGGAGGGGGGAATCAGCCCCAGCATTTT CASGGGNQPQHF
few . TRBJ1-2 TRBV19 TGTGCCAGTAGTATAGTCACAGGGAAGAGCTATGGCTACACCTTC CASSIVTGKSYGYTF
once . TRBJ1-3 TRBV19 TGTGCCAGTAGTATAGATCGGGCCACTGGAAACACCATATATTTT CASSIDRATGNTIYF
once TRBD2 TRBJ2-5 TRBV5-1 TGCGCCAGCAGCTTCGGGACTAGCGGGAGTGAGACCCAGTACTTC CASSFGTSGSETQYF
. TRBD2 TRBJ2-1 TRBV19 TGTGCCAGTAGTGACCATAGCGGGAGGATTAATGAGCAGTTCTTC CASSDHSGRINEQFF
many . TRBJ2-1 TRBV2 TGTGCCAGCAGTGAAAGCGCGTCTGGGAAGCAGTTCTTC CASSESASGKQFF
. . TRBJ2-2 TRBV27 TGTGCCACCAAAACAGGCGGCACCGGGGAGCTGTTTTTT CATKTGGTGELFF
. . TRBJ2-2 TRBV11-2 TGTGCCAGCAGCAAAGGTAGCGGGAACACCGGGGAGCTGTTTTTT CASSKGSGNTGELFF
. . TRBJ2-4 TRBV13 TGTGCCAGCAGCCTATCCGGGAGTGCGGCAAACATTCAGTACTTC CASSLSGSAANIQYF
few . TRBJ2-1 TRBV7-2 TGTGCCAGCAGTTTTAATGTTTTGACAGCTAATGAGCAGTTCTTC CASSFNVLTANEQFF
. . TRBJ2-5 TRBV28 TGTGCCAGCAGTCCTAAGGTGACCCAGTACTTC CASSPKVTQYF
. TRBD2 TRBJ2-3 TRBV5-1 TGCGCCAGCAGCCCCGGGACTAGCGGCGGTACGCAGTATTTT CASSPGTSGGTQYF
. . TRBJ2-3 TRBV2 TGTGCCGGAGCAAGGATGACAGATACGCAGTATTTT CAGARMTDTQYF
. TRBD2 TRBJ2-3 TRBV30 TGTGCCTGGAGTACGGGACTAGCGGGTACAGATACGCAGTATTTT CAWSTGLAGTDTQYF